A single sample gave rise to the 17 T cell receptor delta chains below, sequenced in a study of γδ T cells in repeated Plasmodium falciparum infection (dated by TCRdb to 2020 to 2022). Libraries were made using multiplex PCR. This sample was sequenced with an Illumina MiSeq. For TCRdb, the public reads were processed anew by CATT, and duplicate DNA sequences were folded into one row. Here the sample has approximately 93,000 delta-chain clones; more than 0.85% occur a single time. More than 9% of the sample belongs to the ten largest clones. For bulk TCR repertoire analysis, Vgamma9/Vdelta2+ and Vdelta2-negative gammadelta T cell populations were flow-sorted out of peripheral blood mononuclear cells. The sequencing input was gamma-delta T cells from blood. These receptors originate from a pool of human donors (malaria-infected and uninfected, not separated).

Points on this clone: A far larger clone differs by one base, so this is likely a read error. Other DNA sequences in this sample translate to the same CDR3. The chain links TRDV2 to TRDJ2; 7 bases map to TRDD3. TCRdb offers no J gene call, so here the DNA was matched to germline to obtain one. Trimming cost V 0 bases and J 0 bases; bases outside gene matches: 9. Germline CDR1 GEAIGNYY, CDR2 EKD. The CDR3 is made up of 18 amino acids. The CDR3 protein is CACDTVGDALALTAQLFF. As DNA, the CDR3 is TGTGCCTGTGACACCGTGGGGGACGCCTTAGCTTTGACAGCACAACTCTTCTTT.

This clone was counted at least ten times. The chain has TRDV2 and TRDJ1; 8 nucleotides agree with TRDD3. TCRdb supplies no J gene; here it was assigned by aligning the nucleotide sequence to germline. The germline V gene encodes CDR1 GEAIGNYY and CDR2 EKD. The J segment lost 0 bases and the V segment lost 2 bases, leaving 31 bases of the junction unmatched. CDR3 length: 24 amino acids. This chain's CDR3 is CACDRLKADQVGDTRGNDTDKLIF. CDR3 in DNA: TGTGCCTGTGACAGATTAAAAGCCGACCAGGTCGGGGATACACGGGGGAACGACACCGATAAACTCATCTTT.

This clone appeared a few times. This likely reflects a read error, since a far larger clone is one base away. The sample has other DNA sequences that encode this CDR3 too. The chain has TRDV2 and TRDJ1, with a possible D match to TRDD3 (5 bases). In the absence of a J gene in TCRdb, the DNA was matched to germline to assign it here. The CDR3 covers 14 residues. Germline CDR1 and CDR2: GEAIGNYY and EKD. Written as DNA, the CDR3 is TGTGCCTGTGACCTCATGGGGTACACTGATAAACTCATCTTT. It specifies CACDLMGYTDKLIF.

This clone was detected a few times. The mismatch at residue 6 between this DNA's translation and the TCRdb protein of a much larger clone likely reflects a read error; the protein shown is translated from the DNA. V usage is TRAV23/DV6 and J usage is TRDJ1; D gene ambiguous. The germline V and J ends were trimmed by 1 base and 2 bases, with 9 bases remaining between them. There are 13 residues in the CDR3. Per germline, CDR1 NTAFDY and CDR2 IRPDVSE (reference sequence). This CDR3 is CAASWRETDKLIF. For the CDR3, the DNA is TGTGCAGCAAGCTGGCGGGAGACCGATAAACTCATCTTT. The full variable domain, with the rest looked up from reference TRAV23/DV6 and TRDJ1, is QQQVKQSPQSLIVQKGGISIINCAYENTAFDYFPWYQQFPGKGPALLIAIRPDVSEKKEGRFTISFNKSAKQFSLHIMDSQPGDSATYFCAASWRETDKLIFGKGTRVTVEP.

As for this clone: The protein TCRdb gives is from a much larger clone and does not agree with this DNA's translation at residue 3, likely a read error; the protein shown here comes from the DNA. V gene TRDV1 combines with J gene TRDJ1; 10 nucleotides match TRDD3. Assignment of the J gene here rests on matching the DNA to germline, because TCRdb gives none. The V gene's germline CDR1 is TSWWSYY and CDR2 QGS. The CDR3 contains 19 residues. The CDR3 spells CAPGELSPFTGGYTDKLIF. The CDR3 nucleotides read TGTGCTCCTGGGGAACTATCCCCTTTTACTGGGGGATACACCGATAAACTCATCTTT.

About this clone itself: TCRdb lists the protein of a much larger clone for this DNA, which differs at residue 4, so this is likely a read error; the protein given here is translated from the DNA itself. This chain joins TRDV1 and TRDJ1; weak D call: TRDD3 (6 bases). Germline V gives CDR1 TSWWSYY, CDR2 QGS. The CDR3 runs 19 residues. CDR3 residues: CALRDPSRIPLPYTDKLIF. DNA of the CDR3: TGTGCTCTTAGGGACCCCTCCCGGATACCTCTACCGTACACCGATAAACTCATCTTT.

In the case of this clone: The TCRdb protein comes from a much larger clone and disagrees with this DNA's translation at residue 4, likely due to a read error; the protein given here is derived from the DNA. The gene calls are TRDV1 and TRDJ1; 11 bases agree with TRDD3. No J gene was available from TCRdb, and it was assigned here by a germline match of the DNA. Germline V gene lookup returns CDR1 TSWWSYY and CDR2 QGS. This CDR3 has 22 residues. The CDR3 reads CALREPSYGLLGDICYTDKLIF. The CDR3 nucleotides are TGTGCTCTTAGGGAACCTTCCTACGGTCTACTGGGGGATATTTGCTACACCGATAAACTCATCTTT.

As to this clone: TCRdb's protein for this DNA is that of a much larger clone and differs from the translation at residue 14, likely a read error; the protein shown is the DNA translation. The V gene is TRDV2, the J gene TRDJ3, with 13 bases fitting TRDD3. Assignment of the J gene here rests on matching the DNA to germline, because TCRdb gives none. Germline V gene lookup returns CDR1 GEAIGNYY and CDR2 EKD. The CDR3 runs to 19 residues. The CDR3 coding sequence is TGTGCCTGTGACAAACTGGGGGATACGAGCTCCTGGGACGCCCGACAGATGTTTTTC. It is translated as CACDKLGDTSSWDARQMFF.

The V gene is TRDV2, the J gene TRDJ1; 8 bases map to TRDD3. The J gene, missing from TCRdb, was assigned here through DNA to germline matching. CDR3 length: 17 amino acids. V lost 0 bases, J lost 0 bases, and 8 bases stayed unmatched. Germline assignment: CDR1 GEAIGNYY and CDR2 EKD. The CDR3 DNA follows: TGTGCCTGTGACACCGTTGCTGGGGGACCATACACCGATAAACTCATCTTT. Its protein product is CACDTVAGGPYTDKLIF.

Concerning this clone: This DNA's translation differs at residue 9 from TCRdb's protein, which comes from a much larger clone; a read error is likely, and the protein shown is translated from the DNA. V is TRDV1 and J is TRDJ1, with TRDD3 matching over 8 bases. Because TCRdb records no J gene, it was assigned here through a match of the DNA to germline. V dropped 0 bases and J dropped 0; count of bases not matched to a gene: 33. This CDR3 has 26 residues. CDR1 is TSWWSYY, CDR2 QGS, per germline. This chain's CDR3 is CALGELCFPSSSLAATGGEYTDKLIF. The CDR3 DNA reads TGTGCTCTTGGGGAACTCTGTTTCCCGTCATCTTCCTTAGCGGCTACTGGGGGCGAGTACACCGATAAACTCATCTTT.

For this clone: For this DNA, TCRdb reports the protein of a much larger clone, which diverges at residue 7, most likely from a read error; the protein presented here is translated directly from the DNA. The gene calls are TRDV1 and TRDJ1, with D uncertain. Per germline, CDR1 TSWWSYY and CDR2 QGS. The V end lost 4 bases, the J end lost 1 base, and 25 bases lay between the germline ends. The CDR3 sequence is 19 residues long. Here the CDR3 reads CALGASSRSGGALTDKLIF. The CDR3 DNA reads as TGTGCTCTTGGGGCTAGTTCTAGGAGTGGCGGGGCTCTCACCGATAAACTCATCTTT.

On this clone: TCRdb's protein, taken from a much larger clone, differs from this DNA's translation at residue 15, likely owing to a read error; the protein displayed comes from the DNA. This sequence joins TRDV2 and TRDJ1, with TRDD3 identical over 7 bases. Here the J gene was assigned by germline matching of the DNA, as TCRdb has none. The CDR3 totals 18 residues. CDR1 GEAIGNYY and CDR2 EKD come from the germline V gene. Here the CDR3 reads CACDTGLGKGLGTDELIF. The CDR3 region has the DNA TGTGCCTGTGACACCGGACTGGGGAAGGGTCTGGGCACCGATGAACTCATCTTT.

This clone has a handful of counts. The TCRdb protein, from a much larger clone, departs from this DNA's translation at residue 9, likely by read error; the protein shown derives from the DNA. The rearrangement links TRDV2 to TRDJ1; TRDD3 matches 9 bases. The J gene is not listed in TCRdb, so it was assigned here from a DNA match to germline. Trimming at V came to 0 bases and at J to 0 bases, leaving 22 bases not matched to a gene. Germline V lookup: CDR1 GEAIGNYY, CDR2 EKD. The length of the CDR3 is 22 residues. In DNA, the CDR3 is TGTGCCTGTGACACCGGAGGCCCGGGTACTGGGGGACGCGCACCGTACACCGATAAACTCATCTTT. It yields the protein CACDTGGPGTGGRAPYTDKLIF.

For this clone: The mismatch at residue 13 between this DNA's translation and the TCRdb protein of a much larger clone likely reflects a read error; the protein shown is translated from the DNA. This chain connects TRDV1 to TRDJ1; 7 nucleotides match TRDD3. Here the J gene was assigned by germline matching of the DNA, as TCRdb has none. The germline CDR1 and CDR2 sequences are TSWWSYY and QGS. Trimming at V came to 4 bases and at J to 2 bases, leaving 34 bases not matched to a gene. This CDR3 spans 24 amino acids. For the CDR3, the DNA is TGTGCTCTTGGGGCCAGATCCACGCCTTCGCTCCTGAAATGGGGGAAGGTAGGGACCGATAAACTCATCTTT. It yields the protein CALGARSTPSLLKWGKVGTDKLIF.

Note on this clone: The TCRdb record carries a much larger clone's protein, which differs from this DNA's translation at residue 4; a read error is the likely cause, and the protein listed here is the DNA translation. The chain couples TRDV2 to TRDJ1; 8 bases are shared with TRDD3. The CDR3 runs to 16 residues. The V gene's germline CDR1 is GEAIGNYY and CDR2 EKD. The ends lost 6 bases at V and 0 bases at J; junction bases unmatched: 11. The CDR3 here is CACYALLGAYTDKLIF. CDR3 sequence (DNA): TGTGCCTGTTACGCCCTACTGGGGGCTTACACCGATAAACTCATCTTT.

This clone showed up just a few times. This is likely an artifact of a read error, given a far larger clone one base away. Other DNA variants within this sample encode the same CDR3. The chain joins TRDV1 to TRDJ1, with 9 bases lining up with TRDD3. Germline V gene data show CDR1 as TSWWSYY and CDR2 as QGS. V gave up 2 bases and J gave up 0 bases; unmatched junction bases: 31. The CDR3 covers 25 residues. The CDR3 DNA is TGTGCTCTTGGGGAAGTGGGCTTACACCTGGGGGATGAAGTGAGGAGGCCACTGTACACCGATAAACTCATCTTT. Its translation is CALGEVGLHLGDEVRRPLYTDKLIF.

As concerns this clone: Only one base separates this from a far larger clonotype, so it likely reflects a read error. Other DNA sequences in this specimen translate into the identical CDR3. The chain links TRDV1 to TRDJ1, with TRDD3 matching over 8 bases. In the absence of a J gene in TCRdb, the DNA was matched to germline to assign it here. The V gene's germline CDR1 is TSWWSYY and CDR2 QGS. The CDR3 length is 22 residues. Here the CDR3 reads CALGTHGNFIKLGDLYTDKLIF. In DNA form, the CDR3 reads TGTGCCCTTGGGACCCACGGGAATTTTATTAAGCTGGGGGACTTATACACCGATAAACTCATCTTT.